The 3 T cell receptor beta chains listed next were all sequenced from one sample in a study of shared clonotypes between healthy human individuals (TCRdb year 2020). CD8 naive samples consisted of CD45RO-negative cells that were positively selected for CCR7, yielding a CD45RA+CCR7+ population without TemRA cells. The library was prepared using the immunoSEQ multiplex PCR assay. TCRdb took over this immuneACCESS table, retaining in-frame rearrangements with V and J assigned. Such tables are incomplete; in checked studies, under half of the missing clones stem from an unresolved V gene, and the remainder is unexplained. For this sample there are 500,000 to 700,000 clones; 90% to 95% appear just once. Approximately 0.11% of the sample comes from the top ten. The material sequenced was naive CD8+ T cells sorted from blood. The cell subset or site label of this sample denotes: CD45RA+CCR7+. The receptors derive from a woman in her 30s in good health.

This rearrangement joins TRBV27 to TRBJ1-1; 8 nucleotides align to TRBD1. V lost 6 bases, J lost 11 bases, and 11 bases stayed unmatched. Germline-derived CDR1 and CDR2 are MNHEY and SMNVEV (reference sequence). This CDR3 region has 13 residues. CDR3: CASSPLPGGKAFF. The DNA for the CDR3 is TGTGCCAGCAGCCCACTCCCAGGGGGCAAGGCTTTCTTT.

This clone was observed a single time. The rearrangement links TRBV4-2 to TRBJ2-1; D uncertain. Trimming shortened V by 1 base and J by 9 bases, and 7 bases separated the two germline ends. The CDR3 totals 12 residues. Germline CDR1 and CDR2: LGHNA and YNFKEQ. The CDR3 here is CASSQAIGEQFF. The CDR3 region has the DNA TGTGCCAGCAGCCAAGCCATCGGTGAGCAGTTCTTC.

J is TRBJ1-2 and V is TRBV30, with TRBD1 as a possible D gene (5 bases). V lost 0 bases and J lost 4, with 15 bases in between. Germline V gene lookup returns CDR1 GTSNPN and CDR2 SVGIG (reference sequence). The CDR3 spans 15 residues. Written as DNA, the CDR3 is TGTGCCTGGAGTGTACCGTGGGGGTATAGCTATGGCTACACCTTC. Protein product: CAWSVPWGYSYGYTF.